This TCR beta chain was profiled in a study of CD8 T cells in ankylosing spondylitis. TCRdb ran MiXCR on the 5' RACE reads and lists one entry per CDR3 protein. This sample has some 220,000 distinct CDR3 sequences, with around 8% found just once. Germline V lookup: CDR1 DFQATT, CDR2 SNEGSKA (reference sequence). The V and J ends lost 2 bases and 0 bases, in that order; junction bases with no gene match: 10. The CDR3 covers 18 residues. This clonotype was seen ten or more times. Sequencing was carried out using blood, either unsorted or a sorted T cell fraction (not recorded which). The receptor was isolated from a female donor with ankylosing spondylitis or in good health (not recorded which). The V gene is TRBV20-1, the J gene TRBJ1-6; 7 nucleotides line up with TRBD1. The CDR3 DNA reads as TGCAGTGCTAGAAACCGGGACAGTGCTTACTCCTATAATTCACCCCTCCACTTT. This codes for CSARNRDSAYSYNSPLHF.